The 21 T cell receptor beta chains reported below all come from one sample, sequenced in a study of control samples from healthy donors and cancer patients. Using immunoSEQ multiplex PCR, the repertoire was profiled, and TCRdb retains in-frame clones only, with some absent. The sample lists 150,000 or so clones; around 90% were seen once. The sequenced sample was blood. Every receptor here comes from a man aged 40-49 years in good health.

This clone was found once. The chain employs TRBV13 and TRBJ1-4; D not certain. V gave up 0 bases and J gave up 8 bases, with 13 bases separating them. CDR3 size: 15 residues. Germline CDR1 is PRHDT and CDR2 is FYEKMQ (reference sequence). CDR3 sequence (DNA): TGTGCCAGCAGCTTAGGCACGGCCCTGGGGGAAAAACTGTTTTTT. Its translation is CASSLGTALGEKLFF.

The chain combines TRBV6-5 with TRBJ1-2; the D gene is possibly TRBD1 (5 bases). The CDR3 is 14 amino acids. Trimming pared 4 bases from V and 6 bases from J, leaving 15 bases between. Germline CDR1 and CDR2: MNHEY and SVGAGI. CDR3 DNA sequence: TGTGCCAGCAGTTTTACCGGGGGACGGGATGGCTACACCTTC. Translation: CASSFTGGRDGYTF.

This chain uses TRBV6-4 with TRBJ1-2; possibly TRBD1 for D (6 bases). The CDR3 has 15 amino acids. V was trimmed by 3 bases and J by 3 bases, leaving 14 bases between them. Germline V gives CDR1 MRHNA, CDR2 SNTAGT. The CDR3 bases are TGTGCCAGCAGTGAGGGCAGGGGCGCAGACTATGGCTACACCTTC. Translation: CASSEGRGADYGYTF.

The chain combines TRBV6-6 with TRBJ1-5, with D unresolved. Trimming removed 0 bases at V and 5 bases at J, with 2 bases between. Germline V gene sequence: CDR1 MNHNY, CDR2 SVGAGI (reference sequence). The CDR3 runs to 12 residues. The CDR3 loop is CASSYSDQPQHF. DNA for the CDR3: TGTGCCAGCAGTTACTCCGATCAGCCCCAGCATTTT.

The rearrangement joins TRBV6-2 or TRBV6-3 to TRBJ2-1; D gene uncertain. This CDR3 spans 12 amino acids. Trimming cost V 1 base and J 6 bases, with 4 bases left between them. Germline V gives CDR1 MNHEY, CDR2 SVGEGT. The CDR3 loop reads CASSYYTNEQFF. The DNA for the CDR3 is TGTGCCAGCAGTTACTATACCAATGAGCAGTTCTTC.

The gene calls are TRBV12-3 or TRBV12-4 and TRBJ1-5; perhaps TRBD1 as D (5 bases). This CDR3 comprises 13 residues. Between the trimmed V and J ends, which lost 3 bases and 4 bases, there was a span of 7 bases. The CDR3 sequence: CASSFQGNQPQHF. The DNA of the CDR3 is TGTGCCAGCAGTTTTCAGGGAAATCAGCCCCAGCATTTT.

This clone appeared once. The chain employs TRBV6-1 and TRBJ2-6, with 7 bases matching TRBD1. The CDR3 spans 15 residues. Per the germline V gene, CDR1 is MNHNS and CDR2 is SASEGT. J lost 2 bases, V lost 2 bases, and 0 bases had no gene match. The CDR3 nucleotides are TGTGCCAGCAGTGAACAGGGGGCTGGGGCCAACGTCCTGACTTTC. The encoded protein is CASSEQGAGANVLTF.

The chain couples TRBV5-1 to TRBJ2-3; TRBD1 matches 7 bases. This CDR3 contains 15 residues. Germline V gene data show CDR1 as SGHRS and CDR2 as YFSETQ. The J segment lost 5 bases and the V segment lost 2 bases, leaving 8 bases of the junction unmatched. The CDR3 DNA sequence: TGCGCCAGCAGCTTCGACTTCCCAGGGGGAGATACGCAGTATTTT. Translated, it gives CASSFDFPGGDTQYF.

The chain recombines TRBV27 with TRBJ1-4; D remains unclear. Trimming took 1 base from V and 0 from J, leaving 9 bases between them. Germline CDR1 is MNHEY and CDR2 is SMNVEV (reference sequence). This CDR3 spans 16 amino acids. CDR3 sequence reads: CASSLFPGTTNEKLFF. DNA for the CDR3: TGTGCCAGCAGTTTATTCCCAGGAACAACTAATGAAAAACTGTTTTTT.

In this sample, this clone turned up once. The rearrangement joins TRBV10-1 to TRBJ2-7; 10 bases map to TRBD1. The length of the CDR3 is 15 residues. V was clipped by 3 bases and J by 4 bases; unmatched bases: 6. Germline V lookup: CDR1 WNHNN, CDR2 SYGVQD (reference sequence). The CDR3, as DNA: TGCGCCAGCAGTGACCACCGGACAGGGGGGTACGAGCAGTACTTC. Translated: CASSDHRTGGYEQYF.

The DNA for the CDR3 is TGCGCCAGCAGCCTCGACACGATTCTTAAGGAGGAAAAACTGTTTTTT. As protein: CASSLDTILKEEKLFF. The chain uses TRBV5-1 and TRBJ1-4; no reliable D call. The CDR3 runs to 16 residues. Per the germline V gene, CDR1 is SGHRS and CDR2 is YFSETQ. Trimming left V 4 bases short and J 8 bases short, with 21 bases between.

The J gene is TRBJ2-2, the V gene TRBV7-3; D uncertain. V was pared by 1 base and J by 2 bases, with 11 bases between. Germline CDR1 is SGHTA and CDR2 is FQGTGA. The CDR3 covers 16 residues. This chain's CDR3 is CASSLIRNTNTGELFF. The DNA for the CDR3 is TGTGCCAGCAGCTTAATCAGGAATACAAACACCGGGGAGCTGTTTTTT.

V gene TRBV5-4 combines with J gene TRBJ2-1; 8 nucleotides match TRBD2. The ends lost 0 bases at V and 4 bases at J; junction bases unmatched: 3. CDR3 length: 15 residues. Germline V CDR1 and CDR2: SGHNT, YYREEE (reference sequence). The DNA of the CDR3 is TGTGCCAGCAGCTTGGGCGGGGGGCCGTACAATGAGCAGTTCTTC. Encoded protein: CASSLGGGPYNEQFF.

The V call is TRBV5-5, the J call TRBJ1-2, with TRBD1 matching 10 bases. The CDR3 spans 13 residues. V lost 4 bases to trimming and J lost 6 bases; unmatched junction nucleotides: 3. CDR1 SGHKS and CDR2 YYEKEE come from the germline V gene (reference sequence). The CDR3: CASSIGTGDGYTF. As DNA, the CDR3 is TGTGCCAGCAGCATAGGGACAGGGGATGGCTACACCTTC.

V and J are TRBV12-3 or TRBV12-4 and TRBJ1-2; D possibly corresponds to TRBD1 (6 bases). V lost 7 bases and J 4 bases, leaving 10 bases between the germline ends. The CDR3 is 12 residues long. CDR3 sequence (DNA): TGTGCCAGCAAGACGACAGGCTATGGCTACACCTTC. Its translation is CASKTTGYGYTF.

The rearrangement links TRBV6-5 to TRBJ1-3; tentative D call: TRBD1 (6 bases). This CDR3 contains 16 residues. With 2 bases removed from V and 4 bases from J, the gap between germline ends came to 15 bases. Germline V gene sequence: CDR1 MNHEY, CDR2 SVGAGI. DNA of the CDR3: TGTGCCAGCAGTTACAACGGCAGGGGATCGGGAAACACCATATATTTT. Amino acids: CASSYNGRGSGNTIYF.

This sequence joins TRBV5-5 and TRBJ2-7; D unclear. There are 13 residues in the CDR3. With 4 bases removed from V and 5 bases from J, the gap between germline ends came to 13 bases. Germline V CDR1 and CDR2: SGHKS, YYEKEE (reference sequence). Here the CDR3 DNA reads TGTGCCAGCAGCCCCGCGGACGTAGACGAGCAGTACTTC. It yields the protein CASSPADVDEQYF.

The chain links TRBV5-1 to TRBJ1-6; the D gene is possibly TRBD1 (6 bases). Trimming stripped 7 bases from V and 5 bases from J, with 10 bases between. The germline V gene encodes CDR1 SGHRS and CDR2 YFSETQ. The CDR3 covers 13 residues. CDR3 in amino acids: CASGGGNNSPLHF. CDR3 nucleotides: TGCGCCAGCGGGGGCGGGAATAATTCACCCCTCCACTTT. The full variable domain, completed using reference TRBV5-1 and TRBJ1-6, is KAGVTQTPRYLIKTRGQQVTLSCSPISGHRSVSWYQQTPGQGLQFLFEYFSETQRNKGNFPGRFSGRQFSNSRSEMNVSTLELGDSALYLCASGGGNNSPLHFGNGTRLTVT.

The gene calls are TRBV14 and TRBJ2-5, with D perhaps matching TRBD2 (5 bases). Germline V gene lookup returns CDR1 SGHDN and CDR2 FVKESK. The CDR3 has 12 residues. V shed 1 base and J shed 5 bases, with 5 bases lying between them. The DNA of the CDR3 is TGTGCCAGCAGCCAAGGGAGGGAGACCCAGTACTTC. It yields the protein CASSQGRETQYF.

The chain combines TRBV5-1 with TRBJ2-3; 8 bases fit TRBD2. Germline V lookup: CDR1 SGHRS, CDR2 YFSETQ. The CDR3 runs to 17 residues. With V trimmed by 2 bases and J by 2 bases, 10 bases remained unmatched. In nucleotides, the CDR3 is TGCGCCAGCAGCTTAGGGGCGGGGGGACGTCACACAGATACGCAGTATTTT. Amino acid sequence: CASSLGAGGRHTDTQYF.

This CDR3 reads CASTDHFGLAGARTGELFF. CDR3 DNA sequence: TGTGCCAGTACCGATCACTTCGGGCTAGCGGGGGCGAGGACCGGGGAGCTGTTTTTT. V usage is TRBV19 and J usage is TRBJ2-2; 10 bases map to TRBD2. CDR1 and CDR2 from the germline V gene are LNHDA and SQIVND (reference sequence). The CDR3 runs 19 residues. V dropped 7 bases and J dropped 5; count of bases not matched to a gene: 19.